This passage covers 9 T cell receptor beta chains from one sample sequenced in a study of T cells after yellow fever vaccination. TCRdb fed the 5' RACE reads into MiXCR, producing one record per CDR3 protein. The table has around 600,000 distinct CDR3 sequences, about 12% seen once. Source: PBMCs, taken on the day of the yellow fever booster vaccination. The receptors stem from a man aged 30-40 years who received the YFV17D yellow fever vaccine.

At least ten counts were recorded for this clonotype. This CDR3 reads CASSYGPYGYTF. As DNA, the CDR3 is TGTGCCAGCAGTTACGGGCCCTATGGCTACACCTTC. The gene calls are TRBV6-5 and TRBJ1-2; D uncertain. The CDR3 runs 12 residues. V dropped 2 bases and J dropped 4 bases, with 5 bases sitting between them. Germline CDR1 reads MNHEY; CDR2 reads SVGAGI.

A word on this clonotype: An end of the junction does not agree with germline; a read error may underlie this. The chain links TRBV7-6 to TRBJ2-1; 13 bases match TRBD2. The germline V gene has CDR1 SGHVS and CDR2 FNYEAQ. This CDR3 comprises 13 residues. Here the CDR3 reads CASSLGTSGSLVF. As DNA, the CDR3 is TGTGCCAGCAGCTTAGGGACTAGCGGGAGTTTGGTCTTC.

This clonotype was seen more than once but under ten times. The chain links TRBV20-1 to TRBJ2-5, with TRBD2 matching over 9 bases. CDR3 length: 18 amino acids. Germline CDR1 reads DFQATT; CDR2 reads SNEGSKA (reference sequence). V lost 1 base to trimming and J lost 3 bases; unmatched junction nucleotides: 15. The CDR3 region is CSARGRFKYSGREETQYF. CDR3 DNA sequence: TGCAGTGCTAGAGGGAGATTTAAATATAGCGGGAGAGAAGAGACCCAGTACTTC.

This clonotype came up a few times. The chain recombines TRBV7-2 with TRBJ2-1, with 7 bases aligning to TRBD2. This CDR3 has 14 residues. In germline, CDR1 is SGHTA, CDR2 FQGNSA. The V gene end was trimmed by 5 bases and the J gene end by 9 bases; junction bases not matched to a gene: 10. CDR3 region: CASSLGSGYSEQFF. In DNA, the CDR3 is TGTGCCAGCAGCCTTGGTAGCGGGTATAGTGAGCAGTTCTTC.

The chain employs TRBV28 and TRBJ2-1; 9 bases agree with TRBD1. Germline CDR1 and CDR2: MDHEN and SYDVKM. With 4 bases clipped from V and 15 bases from J, the junction kept 19 bases outside the gene matches. The CDR3 extends over 16 amino acids. CDR3 region: CASSSPGAPDRGLLFF. CDR3 DNA: TGTGCCAGCAGTTCACCCGGGGCCCCTGACAGGGGGTTACTGTTCTTC.

The chain employs TRBV7-9 and TRBJ1-3; D gene unclear. The germline CDR1 and CDR2 sequences are SEHNR and FQNEAQ (reference sequence). The CDR3 covers 12 residues. Trimming pared 1 base from V and 6 bases from J, leaving 4 bases between. In DNA, the CDR3 is TGTGCCAGCAGCTTAGACGAAAACACCATATATTTT. Amino acids: CASSLDENTIYF.

In its sample, this clonotype was seen a few times. The chain combines TRBV5-1 with TRBJ1-1, with 8 bases fitting TRBD1. Germline V lookup: CDR1 SGHRS, CDR2 YFSETQ. The CDR3 covers 14 residues. The J segment lost 1 base and the V segment lost 3 bases, leaving 2 bases of the junction unmatched. The DNA of the CDR3 is TGCGCCAGCAGCTCGGGACAGGAGAACACTGAAGCTTTCTTT. Translating it yields CASSSGQENTEAFF.

This clonotype appeared a few times. The J gene is TRBJ1-6, the V gene TRBV20-1; maybe TRBD1 (5 bases). The CDR3 has 14 amino acids. Germline V gene sequence: CDR1 DFQATT, CDR2 SNEGSKA (reference sequence). Trimming pared 2 bases from V and 7 bases from J, leaving 12 bases between. DNA for the CDR3: TGCAGTGCTAGAACGGGACTACAAAATTCACCCCTCCACTTT. Translated, it gives CSARTGLQNSPLHF.

This clonotype was found a few times. This chain uses TRBV5-1 with TRBJ1-2; maybe TRBD1 (6 bases). The CDR3 runs 13 residues. V was cut by 6 bases and J by 5 bases, with 14 bases left in between. Germline values: CDR1 SGHRS, CDR2 YFSETQ. The CDR3 reads CASTAGTKYGYTF. The CDR3, as DNA: TGCGCCAGCACAGCCGGGACAAAATATGGCTACACCTTC. Full variable domain (remainder filled in from reference TRBV5-1 and TRBJ1-2): KAGVTQTPRYLIKTRGQQVTLSCSPISGHRSVSWYQQTPGQGLQFLFEYFSETQRNKGNFPGRFSGRQFSNSRSEMNVSTLELGDSALYLCASTAGTKYGYTFGSGTRLTVV.